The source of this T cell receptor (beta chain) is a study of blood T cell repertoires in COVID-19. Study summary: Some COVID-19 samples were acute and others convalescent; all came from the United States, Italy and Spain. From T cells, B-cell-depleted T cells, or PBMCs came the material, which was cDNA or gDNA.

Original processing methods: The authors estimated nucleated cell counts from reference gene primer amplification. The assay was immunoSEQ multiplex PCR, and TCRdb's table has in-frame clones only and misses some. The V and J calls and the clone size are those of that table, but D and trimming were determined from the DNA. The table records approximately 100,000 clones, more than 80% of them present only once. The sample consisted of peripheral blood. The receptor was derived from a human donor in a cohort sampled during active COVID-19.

The DNA for the CDR3 is TGTGCCACCAGTGATCCCGCTCAGGGAAAAGAGACCCAGTACTTC. It encodes CATSDPAQGKETQYF. The chain is built from TRBV24-1 and TRBJ2-5; maybe TRBD1 (5 bases). V was cut by 3 bases and J by 3 bases, with 13 bases left in between. The CDR3 consists of 15 residues. CDR1 is KGHDR and CDR2 is SFDVKD in the germline V gene.